This T cell receptor (beta chain) derives from a study of human T cells and chemical hapten exposure. V lost 8 bases, J lost 1 base, and 6 bases lay in between. The CDR3 is 13 residues long. This clonotype was counted at least ten times. Antigen: not known. Time point in this sample: patch test 1, 2 weeks after DPC sensitization. Noted treatment: therapeutic diphenylcyclopropenone sensitization with weekly scalp DPC. Study-level results: Patch test score was positively correlated with the counts of TCRs that had expanded at PT1.

TCRdb re-analysed the RACE reads in MiXCR, keeping a single row per CDR3 protein. This sample has 300,000 to 400,000 distinct CDR3 sequences, with under 9% found just once. The receptor comes from a woman aged 18-29 years with alopecia areata. Some clones in this sample may be carry-over from other donors' samples. This sample comprised whole blood, obtained in connection with sensitization to the hapten diphenylcyclopropenone (DPC). This chain joins TRBV12-3 or TRBV12-4 and TRBJ2-6, with D uncertain. CDR3 protein: CASRSSGANVLTF. The CDR3 DNA sequence: TGTGCCAGCCGGTCTTCTGGGGCCAACGTCCTGACTTTC.